This T cell receptor (beta chain) stems from a study of human T cells and chemical hapten exposure. Extraction yielded total RNA from whole blood (unfractionated). This CDR3 spans 14 amino acids. The germline V gene encodes CDR1 ENHRY and CDR2 SYGVKD. V lost 4 bases to trimming and J lost 0 bases, with 9 bases between them. This clonotype has a handful of counts. Each CDR3 protein gets one entry after TCRdb re-called the 5' RACE reads with MiXCR. The table shows tens of thousands of distinct CDR3 sequences, with roughly 15% occurring only once. The source is a female donor in good health. The chain joins TRBV10-3 to TRBJ1-2; tentative D call: TRBD1 (6 bases). The CDR3 sequence: CAISGTATNYGYTF. The CDR3 DNA reads TGTGCCATCAGTGGGACAGCGACTAACTATGGCTACACCTTC.